The source of this T cell receptor (beta chain) is a study of blood T cell repertoires in COVID-19. About the study: Nucleic acid was either cDNA or gDNA, and it came from T cells, B-cell-depleted T cells, or PBMCs.

In the study's own analysis: Estimated nucleated cell counts came from reference gene primer amplification. Sequencing was performed with immunoSEQ multiplex PCR; in TCRdb, only in-frame clones are kept and a portion is missing. V and J calls and clone size are given by that table; D and trimming were obtained from the DNA. The table has under 300,000 clones, roughly 84% seen once. Germline V gene data show CDR1 as SGHDT and CDR2 as YYEEEE. This CDR3 is built from 16 residues. The V and J ends lost 1 base and 3 bases, in that order; junction bases with no gene match: 5. Sequenced sample: peripheral blood. This receptor was identified in a woman in her 40s who had recovered from COVID-19. The gene calls are TRBV5-6 and TRBJ2-1; 9 nucleotides match TRBD1. The CDR3 DNA is TGTGCCAGCAGCTTGCCGGGGACAGGGAGCTACAATGAGCAGTTCTTC. It yields the protein CASSLPGTGSYNEQFF.